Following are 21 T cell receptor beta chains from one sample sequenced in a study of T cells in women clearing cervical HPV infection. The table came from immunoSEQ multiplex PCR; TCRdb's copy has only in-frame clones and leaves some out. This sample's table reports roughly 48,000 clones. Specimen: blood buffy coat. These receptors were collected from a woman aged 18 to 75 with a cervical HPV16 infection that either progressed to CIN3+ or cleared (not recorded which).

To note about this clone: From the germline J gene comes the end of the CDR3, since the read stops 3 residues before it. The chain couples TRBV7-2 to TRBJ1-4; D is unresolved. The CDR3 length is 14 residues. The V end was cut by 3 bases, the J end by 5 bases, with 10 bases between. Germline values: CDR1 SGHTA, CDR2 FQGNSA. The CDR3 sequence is CASSFIGLNEKLFF. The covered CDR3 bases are TGTGCCAGCAGCTTCATAGGGTTGAATGAAAAA.

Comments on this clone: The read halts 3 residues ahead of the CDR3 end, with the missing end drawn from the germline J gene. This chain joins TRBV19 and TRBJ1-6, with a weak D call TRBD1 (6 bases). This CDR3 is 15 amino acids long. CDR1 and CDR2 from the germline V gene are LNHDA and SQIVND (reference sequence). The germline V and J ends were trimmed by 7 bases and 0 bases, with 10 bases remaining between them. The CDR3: CASTQGSSYNSPLHF. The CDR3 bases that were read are TGTGCCAGTACCCAGGGGAGCTCCTATAATTCACCC.

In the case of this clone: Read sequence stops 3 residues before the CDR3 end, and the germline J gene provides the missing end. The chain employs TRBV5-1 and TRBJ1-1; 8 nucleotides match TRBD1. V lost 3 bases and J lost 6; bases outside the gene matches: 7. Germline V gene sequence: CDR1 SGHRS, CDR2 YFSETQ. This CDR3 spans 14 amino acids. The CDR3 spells CASSSTGAYAEAFF. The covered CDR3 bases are TGCGCCAGCAGCTCGACAGGGGCCTACGCTGAA.

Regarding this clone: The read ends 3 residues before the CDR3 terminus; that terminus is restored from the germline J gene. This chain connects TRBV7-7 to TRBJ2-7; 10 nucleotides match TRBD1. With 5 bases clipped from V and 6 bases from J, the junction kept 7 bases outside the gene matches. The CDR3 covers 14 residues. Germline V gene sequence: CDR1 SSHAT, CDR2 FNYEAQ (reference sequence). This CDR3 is CASSPGQGPLEQYF. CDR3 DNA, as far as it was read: TGTGCCAGCAGCCCGGGACAGGGGCCCCTCGAG. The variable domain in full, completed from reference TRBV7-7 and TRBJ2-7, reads GAGVSQSPRYKVTKRGQDVTLRCDPISSHATLYWYQQALGQGPEFLTYFNYEAQPDKSGLPSDRFSAERPEGSISTLTIQRTEQRDSAMYRCASSPGQGPLEQYFGPGTRLTVT.

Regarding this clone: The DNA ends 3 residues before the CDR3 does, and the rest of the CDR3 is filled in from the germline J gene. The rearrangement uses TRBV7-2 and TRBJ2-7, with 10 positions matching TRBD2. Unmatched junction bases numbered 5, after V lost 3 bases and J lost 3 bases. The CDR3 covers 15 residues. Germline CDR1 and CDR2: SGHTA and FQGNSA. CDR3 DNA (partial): TGTGCCAGCAGCTTCGGGACTAGCGATTACTACGAG. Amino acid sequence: CASSFGTSDYYE. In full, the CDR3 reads CASSFGTSDYYEQYF.

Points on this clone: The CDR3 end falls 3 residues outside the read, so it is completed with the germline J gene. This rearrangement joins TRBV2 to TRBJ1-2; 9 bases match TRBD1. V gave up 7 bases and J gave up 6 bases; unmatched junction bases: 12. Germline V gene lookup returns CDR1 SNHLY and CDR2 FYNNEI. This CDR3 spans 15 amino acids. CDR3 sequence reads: CASTPGGTGRHGYTF. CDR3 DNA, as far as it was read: TGTGCCAGCACCCCAGGGGGGACAGGGCGCCATGGC.

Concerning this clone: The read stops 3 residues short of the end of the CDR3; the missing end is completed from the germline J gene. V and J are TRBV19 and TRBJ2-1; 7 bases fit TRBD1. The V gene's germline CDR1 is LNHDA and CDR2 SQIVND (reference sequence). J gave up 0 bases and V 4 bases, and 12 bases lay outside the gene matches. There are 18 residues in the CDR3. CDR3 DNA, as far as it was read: TGTGCCAGTAGTACGACGGGGTCCGGGACAGTCTCCTACAATGAG. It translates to CASSTTGSGTVSYNE. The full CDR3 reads CASSTTGSGTVSYNEQFF.

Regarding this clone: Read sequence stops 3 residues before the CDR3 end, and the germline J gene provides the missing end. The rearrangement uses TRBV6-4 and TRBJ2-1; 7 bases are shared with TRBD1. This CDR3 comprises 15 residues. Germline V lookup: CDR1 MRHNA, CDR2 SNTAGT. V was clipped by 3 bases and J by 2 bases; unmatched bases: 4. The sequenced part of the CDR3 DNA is TGTGCCAGCAGTGAAGAGCAGGGGGCCTACAATGAG. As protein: CASSEEQGAYNE. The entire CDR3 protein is CASSEEQGAYNEQFF.

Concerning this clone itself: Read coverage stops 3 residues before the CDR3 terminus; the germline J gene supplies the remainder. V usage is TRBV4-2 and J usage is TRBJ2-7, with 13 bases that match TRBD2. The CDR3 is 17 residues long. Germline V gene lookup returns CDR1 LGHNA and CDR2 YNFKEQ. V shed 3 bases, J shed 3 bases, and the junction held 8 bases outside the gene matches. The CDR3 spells CASSQGLAGRGGYEQYF. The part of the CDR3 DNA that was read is TGTGCCAGCAGCCAGGGACTAGCGGGAAGGGGGGGCTACGAG.

Partial CDR3 DNA: TGTGCCAGCAGCCGAATACAGGGAACCGAG. Amino acids: CASSRIQGTE. The entire CDR3 is CASSRIQGTEQYF. The chain employs TRBV12-3 or TRBV12-4 and TRBJ2-7; tentative D call: TRBD1 (6 bases). Read sequence stops 3 residues before the CDR3 end, and the germline J gene provides the missing end. V gave up 6 bases and J gave up 6 bases, with 15 bases separating them. The CDR3 totals 13 residues.

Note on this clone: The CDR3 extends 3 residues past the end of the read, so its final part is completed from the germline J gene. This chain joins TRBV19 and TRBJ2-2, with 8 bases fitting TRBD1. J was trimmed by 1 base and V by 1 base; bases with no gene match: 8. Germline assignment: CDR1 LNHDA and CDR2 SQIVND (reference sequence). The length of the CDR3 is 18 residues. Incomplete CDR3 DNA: TGTGCCAGTAGTATAGGGGGCAGGGGGCCTCTGAACACCGGGGAG. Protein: CASSIGGRGPLNTGE. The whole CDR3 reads CASSIGGRGPLNTGELFF.

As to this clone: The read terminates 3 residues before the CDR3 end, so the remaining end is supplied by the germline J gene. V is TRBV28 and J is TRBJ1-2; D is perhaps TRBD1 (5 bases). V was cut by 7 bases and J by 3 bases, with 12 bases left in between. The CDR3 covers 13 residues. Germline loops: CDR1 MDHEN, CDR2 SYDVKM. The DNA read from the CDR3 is TGTGCCAGCAACCAGGGAATGGACTATGGC. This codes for CASNQGMDYG. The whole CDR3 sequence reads CASNQGMDYGYTF.

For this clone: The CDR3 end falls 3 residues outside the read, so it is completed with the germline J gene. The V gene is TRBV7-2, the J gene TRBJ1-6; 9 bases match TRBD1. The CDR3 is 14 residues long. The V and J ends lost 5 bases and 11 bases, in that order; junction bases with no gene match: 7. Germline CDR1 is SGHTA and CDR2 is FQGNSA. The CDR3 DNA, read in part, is TGTGCCAGCAGCCCCGGACAGGGGTGGCCACCC. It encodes CASSPGQGWPP. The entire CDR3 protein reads CASSPGQGWPPLHF. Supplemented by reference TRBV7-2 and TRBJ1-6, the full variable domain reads GAGVSQSPSNKVTEKGKDVELRCDPISGHTALYWYRQSLGQGLEFLIYFQGNSAPDKSGLPSDRFSAERTGGSVSTLTIQRTQQEDSAVYLCASSPGQGWPPLHFGNGTRLTVT.

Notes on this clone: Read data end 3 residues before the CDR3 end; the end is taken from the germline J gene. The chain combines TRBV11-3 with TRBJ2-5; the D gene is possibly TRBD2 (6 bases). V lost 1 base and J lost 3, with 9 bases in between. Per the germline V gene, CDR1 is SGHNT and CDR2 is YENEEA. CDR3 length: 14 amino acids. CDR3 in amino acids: CASSLGSGEETQYF. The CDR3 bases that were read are TGTGCCAGCAGCTTAGGGTCGGGGGAAGAGACC.

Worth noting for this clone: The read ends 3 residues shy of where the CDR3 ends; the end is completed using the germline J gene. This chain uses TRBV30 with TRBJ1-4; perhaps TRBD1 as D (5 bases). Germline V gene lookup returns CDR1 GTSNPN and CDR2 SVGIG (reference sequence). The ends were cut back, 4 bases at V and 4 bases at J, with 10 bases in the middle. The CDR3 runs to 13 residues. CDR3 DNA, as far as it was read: TGTGCCTGGACTCAAGGGGTTAATGAAAAA. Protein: CAWTQGVNEK. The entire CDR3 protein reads CAWTQGVNEKLFF.

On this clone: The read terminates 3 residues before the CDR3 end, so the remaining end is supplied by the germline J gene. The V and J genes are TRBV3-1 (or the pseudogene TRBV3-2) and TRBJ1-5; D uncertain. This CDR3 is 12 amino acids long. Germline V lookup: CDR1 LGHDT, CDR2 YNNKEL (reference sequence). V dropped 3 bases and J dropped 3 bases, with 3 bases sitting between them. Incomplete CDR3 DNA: TGTGCCAGCAGCCATAACAATCAGCCC. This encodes CASSHNNQP. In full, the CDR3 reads CASSHNNQPQHF.

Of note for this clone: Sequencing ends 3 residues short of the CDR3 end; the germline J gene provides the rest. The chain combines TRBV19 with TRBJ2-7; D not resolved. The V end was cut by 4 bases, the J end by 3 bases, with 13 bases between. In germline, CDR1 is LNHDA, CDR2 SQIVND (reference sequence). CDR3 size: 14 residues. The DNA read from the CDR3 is TGTGCCAGTAGTAGTCAGTCGCCCCGCTACGAG. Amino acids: CASSSQSPRYE. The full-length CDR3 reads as CASSSQSPRYEQYF.

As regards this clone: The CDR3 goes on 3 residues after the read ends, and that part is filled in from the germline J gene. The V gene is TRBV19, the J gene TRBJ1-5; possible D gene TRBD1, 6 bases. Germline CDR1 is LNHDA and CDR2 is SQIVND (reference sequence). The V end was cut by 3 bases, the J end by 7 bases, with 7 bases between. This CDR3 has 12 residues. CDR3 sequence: CASSIGGQPQHF. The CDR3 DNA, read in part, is TGTGCCAGTAGTATTGGGGGCCAGCCC.

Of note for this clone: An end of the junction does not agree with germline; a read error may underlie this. Incomplete CDR3 DNA: TGCGCCAGCAGCCAACTTACCGGGGGAGGAATTTCACCC. As protein: CASSQLTGGGISP. From start to end, the CDR3 is CASSQLTGGGISPLHF. The V and J genes are TRBV4-2 and TRBJ1-6; TRBD1 is a possible D gene (5 bases). Read coverage stops 3 residues before the CDR3 terminus; the germline J gene supplies the remainder. There are 16 residues in the CDR3. Germline lookup yields CDR1 LGHNA and CDR2 YNFKEQ.

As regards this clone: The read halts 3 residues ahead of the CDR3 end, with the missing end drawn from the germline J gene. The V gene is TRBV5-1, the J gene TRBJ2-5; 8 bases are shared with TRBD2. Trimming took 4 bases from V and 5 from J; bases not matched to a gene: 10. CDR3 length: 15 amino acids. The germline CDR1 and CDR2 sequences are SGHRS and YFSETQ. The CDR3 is CASSIPGLEVETQYF. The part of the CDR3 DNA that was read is TGCGCCAGCAGCATTCCGGGACTAGAGGTGGAGACC.

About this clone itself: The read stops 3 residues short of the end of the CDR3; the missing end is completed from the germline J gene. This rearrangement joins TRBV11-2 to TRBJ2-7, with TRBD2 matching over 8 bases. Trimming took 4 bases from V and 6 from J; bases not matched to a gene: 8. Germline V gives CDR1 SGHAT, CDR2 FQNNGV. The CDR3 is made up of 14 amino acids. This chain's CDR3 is CASSSLLAAGEQYF. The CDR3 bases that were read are TGTGCCAGCAGCTCCCTACTAGCGGCAGGCGAG. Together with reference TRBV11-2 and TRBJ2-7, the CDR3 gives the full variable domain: EAGVAQSPRYKIIEKRQSVAFWCNPISGHATLYWYQQILGQGPKLLIQFQNNGVVDDSQLPKDRFSAERLKGVDSTLKIQPAKLEDSAVYLCASSSLLAAGEQYFGPGTRLTVT.